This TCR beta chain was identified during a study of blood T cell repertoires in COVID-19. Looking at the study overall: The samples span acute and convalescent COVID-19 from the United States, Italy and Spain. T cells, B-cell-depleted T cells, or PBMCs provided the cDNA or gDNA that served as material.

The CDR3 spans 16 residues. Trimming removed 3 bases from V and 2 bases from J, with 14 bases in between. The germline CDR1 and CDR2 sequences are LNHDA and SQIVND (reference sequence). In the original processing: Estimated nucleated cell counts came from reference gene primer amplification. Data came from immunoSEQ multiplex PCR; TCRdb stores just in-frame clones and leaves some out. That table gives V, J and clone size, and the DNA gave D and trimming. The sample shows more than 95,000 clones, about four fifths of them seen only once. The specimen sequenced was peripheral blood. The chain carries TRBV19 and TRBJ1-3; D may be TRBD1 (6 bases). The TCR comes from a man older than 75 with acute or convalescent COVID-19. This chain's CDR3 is CASSMDGGLPGNTIYF. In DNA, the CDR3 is TGTGCCAGTAGTATGGACGGGGGGCTGCCTGGAAACACCATATATTTT.